This T cell receptor (beta chain) was found in a study of T cell responses to AZD1222 COVID-19 vaccine (dated by TCRdb to the early 2020s). Turning to the overall study: AZD1222 recipients with second doses at about 4 weeks or about 12 weeks were pooled, because spike-specific TCR depth and breadth did not differ between schedules. A total of just over 230 trial participants underwent TCR sequencing, of whom about 200 received two doses of AZD1222 and 26 received two doses of the MenACWY control vaccine. Enrollment into the trials was organized by age into subgroups of 18-55, 56-69 and 70-plus years, and those subgroups contained about 160, 30 and 59 TCR-sequenced participants, respectively.

The CDR3 regions of human TCRbeta chains were analyzed by immunosequencing. As for how the authors treated the data: TCRs in the repertoires were compared against a reference library of SARS-CoV-2-specific TCRs that had been generated with the MIRA antigen-specificity platform. Breadth was defined as the fraction of unique TCRs that were SARS-CoV-2-associated. Depth was defined as the fraction of total T cells that were SARS-CoV-2-associated. Using the MIRA data, each spike-specific TCR was assigned both to the spike region to which the TCR was reactive and to a CD4 or CD8 class. Log10-transformed breadth and depth values were compared by one-way ANOVA with Sidak's multiple comparisons tests. TCRdb re-hosts the immuneACCESS table, in-frame sequences only. Its copies lack some clones; in the studies checked, an unresolved V gene accounts for under half of them, and the cause for the rest is not known. The DNA was the basis for D and trimming; V, J and clone size are from that table. In all, the sample holds about 110,000 clones, and approximately 90% of those were seen once. The ten most abundant clones make up 17% of the sample.

Comment on this clone: Which antigen it targets is not known. No much larger clone is present one base from it, and per-base qualities are unavailable.

According to the study, the label for this sample's time point signals: baseline before first vaccination. Vaccinee samples came from UK trials COV001 and COV002, including a single-blind randomized controlled phase 2/3 trial of AZD1222 (ChAdOx1 nCoV-19) in healthy adults. For TCRbeta chain sequencing, PBMC samples were collected from trial participants at day 0 and at day 28 after the second dose. Including the terminal cysteine and phenylalanine, the CDR3 comprises 16 residues. The entry retains the CDR3 DNA only, 48 bases that are in frame from base 1. In the germline V gene (reference sequence), CDR1 corresponds to LGHDT and CDR2 to YNNKEL. Trimming removed 1 base from V and 4 bases from J, leaving 14 bases between the germline ends. Study-wide findings and limitations: The vaccine-associated CD4 TCRs covered the entire spike protein, and the dominant responses fell in regions 160-218 and 743-854. A significant rise in spike-specific TCR breadth and depth was observed after two AZD1222 doses relative to day 0 and relative to MenACWY recipients. Nearly half of unique spike-specific TCRs reportedly recognized epitopes outside regions mutated in the B.1.351 and B.1.1.7 variants. Most participants were white British and females outnumbered males, and the authors suggested that clonal diversity may have been underestimated. Because no samples from the day 14 peak response were available, repertoires could be characterized only after the peak T cell response. The 56-69-year group was small, and its depth increase did not reach significance, likely because of low power. Conclusions about previously exposed vaccinees are limited because only a handful of AZD1222 recipients were SARS-CoV-2 seropositive at baseline.

The chain was built from TRBV3-1 (or the pseudogene TRBV3-2) and TRBJ2-1; too little of a D gene remains to name it. The sample here was peripheral blood, taken on day 0 of AZD1222 vaccination. This receptor was obtained from an adult in good health. The DNA sequence is TGTGCCAGCAGCCAAGCCCGTTTGACTGGGTACAATGAGCAGTTCTTC. Translated, it gives CASSQARLTGYNEQFF.